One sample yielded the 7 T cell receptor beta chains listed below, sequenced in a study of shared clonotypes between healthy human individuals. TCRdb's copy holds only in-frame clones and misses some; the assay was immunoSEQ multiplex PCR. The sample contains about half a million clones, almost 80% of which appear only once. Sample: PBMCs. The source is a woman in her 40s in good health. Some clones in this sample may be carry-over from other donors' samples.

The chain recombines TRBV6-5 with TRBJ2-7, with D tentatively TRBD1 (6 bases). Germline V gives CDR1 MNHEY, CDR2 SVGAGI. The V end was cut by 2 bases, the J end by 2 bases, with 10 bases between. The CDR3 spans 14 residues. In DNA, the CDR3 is TGTGCCAGCAGTTACACAACAGGGACCTACGAGCAGTACTTC. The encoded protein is CASSYTTGTYEQYF.

The CDR3 sequence is CASSRSAGGYNEQFF. In nucleotides, the CDR3 is TGCGCCAGCAGTCGCTCTGCAGGGGGATACAATGAGCAGTTCTTC. The chain combines TRBV10-1 with TRBJ2-1; TRBD1 matches 7 bases. J gave up 4 bases and V 5 bases, and 8 bases lay outside the gene matches. Germline V gene lookup returns CDR1 WNHNN and CDR2 SYGVQD (reference sequence). This CDR3 spans 15 amino acids.

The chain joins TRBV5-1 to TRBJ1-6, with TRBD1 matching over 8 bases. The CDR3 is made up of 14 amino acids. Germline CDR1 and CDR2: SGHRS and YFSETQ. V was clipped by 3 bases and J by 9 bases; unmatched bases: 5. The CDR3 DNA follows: TGCGCCAGCAGCTCGACAGGGGCGGGTTCACCCCTCCACTTT. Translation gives CASSSTGAGSPLHF.

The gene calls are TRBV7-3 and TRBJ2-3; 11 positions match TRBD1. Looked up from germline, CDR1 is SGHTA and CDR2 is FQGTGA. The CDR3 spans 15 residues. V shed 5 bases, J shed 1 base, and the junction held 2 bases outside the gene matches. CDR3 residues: CASSLDRGRTDTQYF. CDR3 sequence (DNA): TGTGCCAGCAGCCTGGACAGGGGGCGCACAGATACGCAGTATTTT. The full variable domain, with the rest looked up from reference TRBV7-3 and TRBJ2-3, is GAGVSQTPSNKVTEKGKYVELRCDPISGHTALYWYRQSLGQGPEFLIYFQGTGAADDSGLPNDRFFAVRPEGSVSTLKIQRTERGDSAVYLCASSLDRGRTDTQYFGPGTRLTVL.

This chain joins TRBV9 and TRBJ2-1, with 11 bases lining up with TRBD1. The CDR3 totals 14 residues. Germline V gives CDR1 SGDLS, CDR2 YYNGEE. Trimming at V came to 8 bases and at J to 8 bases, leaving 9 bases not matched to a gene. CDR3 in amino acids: CARTGTGGGDEQFF. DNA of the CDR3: TGTGCCAGGACCGGGACAGGGGGTGGTGATGAGCAGTTCTTC.

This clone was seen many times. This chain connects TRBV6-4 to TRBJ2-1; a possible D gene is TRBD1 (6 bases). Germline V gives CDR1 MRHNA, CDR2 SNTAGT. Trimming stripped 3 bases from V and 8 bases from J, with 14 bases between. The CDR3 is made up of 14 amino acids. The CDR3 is CASSESGVADEQFF. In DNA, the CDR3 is TGTGCCAGCAGTGAATCAGGGGTTGCGGATGAGCAGTTCTTC.

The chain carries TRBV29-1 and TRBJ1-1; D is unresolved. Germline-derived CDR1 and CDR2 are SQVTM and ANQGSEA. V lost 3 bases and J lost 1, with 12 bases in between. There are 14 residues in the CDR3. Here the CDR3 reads CSVDTRLANTEAFF. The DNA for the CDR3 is TGCAGCGTTGATACCAGGTTGGCGAACACTGAAGCTTTCTTT.